This T cell receptor (beta chain) was observed in a study of blood T cell repertoires in COVID-19. TCRdb's table, derived via immunoSEQ multiplex PCR, lists solely in-frame clones and lacks some. The data show nearly 25,000 clones, over 75% seen once. The sequenced sample was peripheral blood. The clonotype comes from a woman in her seventies with COVID-19, enrolled during active disease.

CDR3 in amino acids: CASSQWTDGTDTQYF. CDR3 nucleotide sequence: TGCGCCAGCAGCCAATGGACAGATGGAACAGATACGCAGTATTTT. The chain couples TRBV4-3 to TRBJ2-3; the D gene is possibly TRBD1 (6 bases). Germline values: CDR1 LGHNA, CDR2 YSLEER. CDR3 length: 15 residues. The V and J ends lost 2 bases and 3 bases respectively, with 12 bases between them.